Described below is a single T cell receptor beta chain sequence and its context. Its matching antigen is unknown. V gave up 3 bases and J gave up 4 bases; unmatched junction bases: 6. The CDR3 spans 15 residues. CDR1 and CDR2 (germline): SGHTA, FQGTGA. These data belong to a study of T-cell memory formation after mild COVID-19. Study information: The two donors had largely donor-specific TCR clusters. Study-level findings and limits: Whether day 37 second-wave clones are SARS-CoV-2-specific was not confirmed.

UMIs and sample barcodes were carried by the TCR alpha and TCR beta cDNA libraries that 5'RACE produced using constant-segment primers. From the 5' RACE reads, TCRdb called clonotypes with MiXCR, one entry per CDR3 protein. Of over 250,000 distinct CDR3 sequences in the sample, more than 15% were seen once. This TCR derives from a man between 18 and 35 years old who had mild COVID-19 (a few samples of this study predate the infection). Cell type and time point are not known. Sequencing was carried out using PBMCs or a T cell subset sorted from them (not recorded which). J is TRBJ2-3 and V is TRBV7-3; 8 bases are shared with TRBD2. The CDR3 here is CASSFTGLESDTQYF. DNA of the CDR3: TGTGCCAGCAGCTTCACGGGACTAGAGTCAGATACGCAGTATTTT. Complete variable domain (other parts from reference TRBV7-3 and TRBJ2-3): GAGVSQTPSNKVTEKGKYVELRCDPISGHTALYWYRQSLGQGPEFLIYFQGTGAADDSGLPNDRFFAVRPEGSVSTLKIQRTERGDSAVYLCASSFTGLESDTQYFGPGTRLTVL.